The 9 T cell receptor beta chains listed next were all sequenced from one sample in a study of T cell responses to AZD1222 COVID-19 vaccine. TCRdb's table, derived via immunoSEQ multiplex PCR, lists solely in-frame clones and lacks some. The table has 150,000 to 190,000 clones, 85% to 90% seen once. Sequenced here: peripheral blood, sampled 28 days after the second AZD1222 dose. The receptors come from an adult who received the AZD1222 COVID-19 vaccine.

The J gene is TRBJ2-1, the V gene TRBV19; 11 bases line up with TRBD2. The CDR3 has 16 amino acids. Germline assignment: CDR1 LNHDA and CDR2 SQIVND (reference sequence). After removal of 6 bases from V and 10 bases from J, the junction contained 14 bases not matched to a gene. CDR3 amino acids: CASSRYSGTSGQEQFF. The DNA of the CDR3 is TGTGCCAGTAGCCGATATTCCGGGACTAGCGGACAAGAGCAGTTCTTC.

The rearrangement joins TRBV10-3 to TRBJ1-1; D is unclear. CDR3 size: 14 residues. Trimming removed 0 bases from V and 4 bases from J, with 9 bases in between. Germline loops: CDR1 ENHRY, CDR2 SYGVKD. DNA for the CDR3: TGTGCCATCAGTGAGTCGAAGGCGGTCACTGAAGCTTTCTTT. Encoded protein: CAISESKAVTEAFF.

The J gene is TRBJ2-7, the V gene TRBV5-1; D unclear. The CDR3 extends over 15 amino acids. The germline V gene has CDR1 SGHRS and CDR2 YFSETQ. V was trimmed by 0 bases and J by 0 bases, leaving 10 bases between them. DNA of the CDR3: TGCGCCAGCAGCTTGGGGCCGGCCAGCTCCTACGAGCAGTACTTC. It specifies CASSLGPASSYEQYF.

The sample holds a few counts of this clone. V is TRBV6-5 and J is TRBJ1-6, with 7 nucleotides matching TRBD1. Germline assignment: CDR1 MNHEY and CDR2 SVGAGI. The ends lost 6 bases at V and 6 bases at J; junction bases unmatched: 8. The CDR3 is 15 amino acids. The CDR3 coding sequence is TGTGCCAGCAGCCTCAGGGGGGGTCCTAATTCACCCCTCCACTTT. Translated: CASSLRGGPNSPLHF.

This clone has a single count. V usage is TRBV7-9 and J usage is TRBJ1-6; TRBD1 agrees at 9 bases. V was pared by 3 bases and J by 7 bases, with 4 bases of the junction left unmatched. Per the germline V gene, CDR1 is SEHNR and CDR2 is FQNEAQ (reference sequence). The CDR3 is 15 amino acids. The DNA of the CDR3 is TGTGCCAGCAGCTTGGGGACAGGGATAAATTCACCCCTCCACTTT. Its protein is CASSLGTGINSPLHF.

The CDR3 DNA sequence: TGTGCCAGCAGCTTACGGTCGGGCTTCATCGTTTCTGCAGGCCAAGAGACCCAGTACTTC. The encoded protein is CASSLRSGFIVSAGQETQYF. The V and J genes are TRBV7-8 and TRBJ2-5; the D is unclear. CDR3 length: 20 residues. Germline-derived CDR1 and CDR2 are SGHVS and FQNEAQ. Trimming took off 2 bases at V and 1 base at J, with 26 bases between the two ends.

The rearrangement joins TRBV28 to TRBJ1-5; D not resolved. The V and J ends lost 6 bases and 9 bases respectively, with 18 bases between them. The length of the CDR3 is 14 residues. Per the germline V gene, CDR1 is MDHEN and CDR2 is SYDVKM. In DNA, the CDR3 is TGTGCCAGCAGGGTACCGACCGCCGGCGGGCCCCAGCATTTT. Translation: CASRVPTAGGPQHF.

This chain uses TRBV19 with TRBJ2-2; 10 bases are shared with TRBD2. Germline-derived CDR1 and CDR2 are LNHDA and SQIVND (reference sequence). The CDR3 is 17 residues long. V trimming: 5 bases; J trimming: 2 bases; junction bases outside the gene matches: 8. The CDR3 coding sequence is TGTGCCAGTAGTGTGGGGCTAGCGGGAGTCAACACCGGGGAGCTGTTTTTT. This encodes CASSVGLAGVNTGELFF.

This chain joins TRBV30 and TRBJ1-5; 7 bases line up with TRBD1. The CDR3 has 12 amino acids. Germline V gives CDR1 GTSNPN, CDR2 SVGIG (reference sequence). The J segment lost 9 bases and the V segment lost 5 bases, leaving 7 bases of the junction unmatched. The CDR3 sequence is CAWGQEDGPQHF. As DNA, the CDR3 is TGTGCCTGGGGACAGGAAGATGGGCCCCAGCATTTT.